The 30 T cell receptor beta chains in this list originate from one sample, sequenced in a study of radiotherapy plus CTLA-4 blockade in lung cancer. TCRdb keeps only in-frame clones here, not all; method: immunoSEQ multiplex PCR. The table has tens of thousands of clones, about 77% seen once. The sequencing here drew on peripheral blood, taken from a patient treated with radiotherapy plus ipilimumab. Receptors were obtained from a human donor with non-small cell lung cancer whose response to radiotherapy plus ipilimumab could not be evaluated.

For the CDR3, the DNA is TGCAGCGCATTGTCCAGCCTTAGCGGGACCCAGTACTTC. Amino acids: CSALSSLSGTQYF. The gene calls are TRBV29-1 and TRBJ2-5; possible D gene TRBD2, 6 bases. Germline V lookup: CDR1 SQVTM, CDR2 ANQGSEA. The CDR3 loop spans 13 amino acids. Trimming took off 7 bases at V and 7 bases at J, with 19 bases between the two ends.

This chain connects TRBV4-3 to TRBJ2-1, with 9 positions matching TRBD2. The J segment lost 9 bases and the V segment lost 0 bases, leaving 6 bases of the junction unmatched. CDR3 size: 15 residues. Looked up from germline, CDR1 is LGHNA and CDR2 is YSLEER. The CDR3 is CASSQELLAGLEQFF. The CDR3 DNA reads TGCGCCAGCAGCCAAGAGCTACTAGCGGGTCTTGAGCAGTTCTTC.

This clone was seen a single time. The chain carries TRBV6-5 and TRBJ1-1; 10 bases are shared with TRBD1. Germline-derived CDR1 and CDR2 are MNHEY and SVGAGI. Trimming cost V 7 bases and J 9 bases; bases outside gene matches: 8. The CDR3 totals 13 residues. This CDR3 is CASIASGQGKAFF. Written as DNA, the CDR3 is TGTGCCAGCATAGCCTCGGGACAGGGGAAAGCTTTCTTT.

The rearrangement links TRBV18 to TRBJ2-7; the match to TRBD2 covers 11 bases. Per germline, CDR1 KGHSH and CDR2 LQKENI. CDR3 length equals 17 residues. The V segment lost 0 bases and the J segment 6 bases; nucleotides outside the gene matches: 10. The CDR3: CASSPPGWELAGAEQYF. The CDR3 nucleotides are TGTGCCAGCTCACCACCTGGCTGGGAACTAGCGGGAGCCGAGCAGTACTTC.

The chain couples TRBV5-1 to TRBJ2-2; TRBD1 agrees at 9 bases. The CDR3 totals 17 residues. V lost 1 base, J lost 7 bases, and 11 bases stayed unmatched. Germline V gives CDR1 SGHRS, CDR2 YFSETQ. The CDR3 DNA sequence: TGCGCCAGCAGCTTGCAACCGGGACAGGGACCGGGCGGGGAGCTGTTTTTT. Protein product: CASSLQPGQGPGGELFF.

CDR3 protein: CASSKKTSADSYEQYF. The CDR3 coding sequence is TGTGCCAGCAGCAAAAAGACTAGCGCCGATTCCTACGAGCAGTACTTC. The chain recombines TRBV21-1 with TRBJ2-7; the table's TRBD2 call for D was not verified on the DNA. TRBV21-1 is designated a pseudogene. The length of the CDR3 is 16 residues.

The rearrangement joins TRBV27 to TRBJ2-4; 10 bases agree with TRBD1. Germline values: CDR1 MNHEY, CDR2 SMNVEV (reference sequence). V was clipped by 9 bases and J by 8 bases; unmatched bases: 7. The CDR3 covers 13 residues. The CDR3 sequence: CASSGQGVYIQYF. In nucleotides, the CDR3 is TGTGCCAGTTCCGGACAGGGGGTTTACATTCAGTACTTC.

The V gene is TRBV9, the J gene TRBJ2-2; TRBD2 is a possible D gene (6 bases). This CDR3 is built from 16 residues. Trimming took 1 base from V and 0 from J, leaving 10 bases between them. Germline V gene data show CDR1 as SGDLS and CDR2 as YYNGEE. In DNA, the CDR3 is TGTGCCAGCAGCGTACCCGGGACTGCGAACACCGGGGAGCTGTTTTTT. The encoded protein is CASSVPGTANTGELFF.

V and J are TRBV30 and TRBJ2-1; 9 positions agree with TRBD2. This CDR3 has 15 amino acids. Losses at the gene ends were 3 bases for V and 10 bases for J; bases not matched to a gene: 13. Germline CDR1 and CDR2: GTSNPN and SVGIG (reference sequence). CDR3 bases: TGTGCCTGGAGGGCTAGCGGGACTTCAATGGCAGAGCAGTTCTTC. It specifies CAWRASGTSMAEQFF.

The CDR3 sequence: CASSASYGTTAFF. CDR3 nucleotides: TGTGCCAGCAGTGCCTCGTATGGGACTACGGCTTTCTTT. V is TRBV2 and J is TRBJ1-1, with D possibly TRBD1 on 5 matching bases. Germline lookup yields CDR1 SNHLY and CDR2 FYNNEI. V was trimmed by 4 bases and J by 11 bases, leaving 17 bases between them. This CDR3 region has 13 residues.

The rearrangement uses TRBV28 and TRBJ1-6; 7 positions agree with TRBD1. J was trimmed by 0 bases and V by 5 bases; bases with no gene match: 4. Per germline, CDR1 MDHEN and CDR2 SYDVKM. The CDR3 covers 16 residues. This CDR3 reads CASSQRTGSYNSPLHF. DNA of the CDR3: TGTGCCAGCAGTCAACGGACAGGCTCCTATAATTCACCCCTCCACTTT. The full variable domain, its missing parts supplied by reference TRBV28 and TRBJ1-6, is DVKVTQSSRYLVKRTGEKVFLECVQDMDHENMFWYRQDPGLGLRLIYFSYDVKMKEKGDIPEGYSVSREKKERFSLILESASTNQTSMYLCASSQRTGSYNSPLHFGNGTRLTVT.

The rearrangement links TRBV7-8 to TRBJ1-5; TRBD1 might be the D (6 bases). Germline-derived CDR1 and CDR2 are SGHVS and FQNEAQ. The CDR3 is 16 residues long. V lost 1 base, J lost 3 bases, and 13 bases lay in between. The CDR3 region is CASSLGGGRVNQPQHF. DNA for the CDR3: TGTGCCAGCAGCTTAGGGGGGGGCAGGGTCAATCAGCCCCAGCATTTT. Full variable domain (missing parts from reference TRBV7-8 and TRBJ1-5): GAGVSQSPRYKVAKRGQDVALRCDPISGHVSLFWYQQALGQGPEFLTYFQNEAQLDKSGLPSDRFFAERPEGSVSTLKIQRTQQEDSAVYLCASSLGGGRVNQPQHFGDGTRLSIL.

The V call is TRBV9, the J call TRBJ2-1, with D uncertain. The V gene lost 3 bases and the J gene lost 10 bases, with 20 bases spanning the gap. The germline CDR1 and CDR2 sequences are SGDLS and YYNGEE. The CDR3 is 15 amino acids. CDR3: CASSAKTGLQLEQFF. The CDR3, as DNA: TGTGCCAGCAGCGCTAAGACTGGCCTACAATTAGAGCAGTTCTTC.

The CDR3 sequence: CASGGETGLYGYTF. CDR3 nucleotides: TGTGCCAGCGGAGGGGAGACAGGGCTTTATGGCTACACCTTC. The chain couples TRBV6-1 to TRBJ1-2; TRBD1 agrees at 7 bases. V shed 8 bases, J shed 5 bases, and the junction held 11 bases outside the gene matches. CDR3 length: 14 amino acids. CDR1 is MNHNS, CDR2 SASEGT, per germline.

This clone has only a few counts. The chain has TRBV7-2 and TRBJ1-3; D is ambiguous. Per the germline V gene, CDR1 is SGHTA and CDR2 is FQGNSA. The ends were cut back, 4 bases at V and 2 bases at J, with 18 bases in the middle. The CDR3 loop spans 17 amino acids. DNA for the CDR3: TGTGCCAGCAGCTCGAGCCGGGCGGCAGCGGCTGGAAACACCATATATTTT. This encodes CASSSSRAAAAGNTIYF.

The chain couples TRBV28 to TRBJ1-5, with a tentative D call TRBD1 (6 bases). Germline V gene data show CDR1 as MDHEN and CDR2 as SYDVKM. The length of the CDR3 is 15 residues. Trimming removed 5 bases at V and 1 base at J, with 12 bases between. The CDR3 protein is CASSPRGSSNQPQHF. The CDR3 DNA sequence: TGTGCCAGCAGTCCCAGGGGTTCGAGCAATCAGCCCCAGCATTTT.

Here the CDR3 reads CASKVGGPSYEQYF. The CDR3 DNA sequence: TGTGCCAGCAAAGTGGGGGGGCCCTCCTACGAGCAGTACTTC. The chain couples TRBV2 to TRBJ2-7; perhaps TRBD2 as D (7 bases). V was trimmed by 7 bases and J by 0 bases, leaving 13 bases between them. CDR3 length: 14 residues. In germline, CDR1 is SNHLY, CDR2 FYNNEI. Complete variable domain (other parts from reference TRBV2 and TRBJ2-7): EPEVTQTPSHQVTQMGQEVILRCVPISNHLYFYWYRQILGQKVEFLVSFYNNEISEKSEIFDDQFSVERPDGSNFTLKIRSTKLEDSAMYFCASKVGGPSYEQYFGPGTRLTVT.

V is TRBV28 and J is TRBJ1-3; D remains ambiguous. Trimming stripped 4 bases from V and 0 bases from J, with 10 bases between. This CDR3 comprises 15 residues. CDR1 is MDHEN, CDR2 SYDVKM, per germline. DNA for the CDR3: TGTGCCAGCAGTTCCCCTAGGCGCTCTGGAAACACCATATATTTT. Translating it yields CASSSPRRSGNTIYF.

The rearrangement links TRBV12-5 to TRBJ2-1; 10 positions match TRBD1. V was clipped by 6 bases and J by 5 bases; unmatched bases: 4. This CDR3 has 14 residues. The germline gives CDR1 LGHNT, CDR2 FRNRAP. CDR3 nucleotides: TGTGCTAGTGGACCGGGACAGGGGAACAATGAGCAGTTCTTC. Its translation is CASGPGQGNNEQFF.

The chain employs TRBV5-8 and TRBJ2-1, with 13 bases fitting TRBD2. CDR3 length: 16 amino acids. The germline CDR1 and CDR2 sequences are SGHTS and YDEGEE. V shed 3 bases, J shed 8 bases, and the junction held 8 bases outside the gene matches. In DNA form, the CDR3 reads TGTGCCAGCAGCTCCCGGACTAGCGGGAGTGGAGATGAGCAGTTCTTC. Residues: CASSSRTSGSGDEQFF.

This clone was counted between two and nine times. The chain recombines TRBV2 with TRBJ1-3; D gene ambiguous. This CDR3 comprises 13 residues. Trimming removed 6 bases at V and 2 bases at J, with 8 bases between. Germline V gene sequence: CDR1 SNHLY, CDR2 FYNNEI. CDR3 protein: CASSSEPGNTIYF. The CDR3 region has the DNA TGTGCCAGCAGCTCAGAACCTGGAAACACCATATATTTT.

The chain links TRBV23-1 to TRBJ2-7; 7 bases line up with TRBD1. TRBV23-1 is identified as an open reading frame with a role that is uncertain. This CDR3 is built from 15 residues. V trimming: 8 bases; J trimming: 0 bases; junction bases outside the gene matches: 10. The CDR3 is CASPPTGPRSYEQYF. CDR3 nucleotides: TGCGCCAGCCCCCCGACAGGGCCCCGCTCCTACGAGCAGTACTTC.

This clone turned up a few times. The V and J genes are TRBV7-9 and TRBJ1-5; possibly TRBD1 for D (6 bases). Trimming removed 1 base from V and 0 bases from J, with 7 bases in between. Per germline, CDR1 SEHNR and CDR2 FQNEAQ (reference sequence). This CDR3 comprises 15 residues. The CDR3 region has the DNA TGTGCCAGCAGCTTAGGCAGGGGTAGCAATCAGCCCCAGCATTTT. Residues: CASSLGRGSNQPQHF.

The rearrangement uses TRBV9 and TRBJ2-7, with D perhaps TRBD2 (6 bases). Germline loops: CDR1 SGDLS, CDR2 YYNGEE. Trimming pared 3 bases from V and 4 bases from J, leaving 14 bases between. This CDR3 is 14 amino acids long. CDR3 in amino acids: CASSATSGDYEQYF. CDR3 DNA sequence: TGTGCCAGCAGCGCCACGTCGGGGGATTACGAGCAGTACTTC.

The V and J genes are TRBV27 and TRBJ1-1; D perhaps matches TRBD1 (5 bases). Trimming shortened V by 6 bases and J by 5 bases, and 13 bases separated the two germline ends. CDR1 is MNHEY and CDR2 is SMNVEV in the germline V gene (reference sequence). The CDR3 covers 13 residues. The CDR3 DNA is TGTGCCAGCAGCCGGATCCAGGGAACTGAAGCTTTCTTT. Amino acids: CASSRIQGTEAFF.

The rearrangement links TRBV28 to TRBJ2-1, with 8 bases aligning to TRBD2. CDR1 and CDR2 (germline): MDHEN, SYDVKM. This CDR3 region has 14 residues. V was pared by 4 bases and J by 2 bases, with 1 base of the junction left unmatched. The CDR3 protein is CASSSGGTYNEQFF. The CDR3, as DNA: TGTGCCAGCAGTTCGGGAGGGACCTACAATGAGCAGTTCTTC.

The table lists this clone with a count of one. The gene calls are TRBV4-3 and TRBJ2-6; the D is unclear. Germline V CDR1 and CDR2: LGHNA, YSLEER. Trimming shortened V by 0 bases and J by 0 bases, and 12 bases separated the two germline ends. CDR3 length equals 18 residues. The CDR3 DNA is TGCGCCAGCAGCCAAGATGCGGCGTCTAGCTCTGGGGCCAACGTCCTGACTTTC. Amino acids: CASSQDAASSSGANVLTF.

CDR3 protein: CASRRTGLAVYEQYF. CDR3 DNA sequence: TGTGCCAGCAGACGTACGGGACTAGCGGTTTACGAGCAGTACTTC. This chain links TRBV6-5 with TRBJ2-7; TRBD2 matches at 11 bases. The CDR3 has 15 residues. Unmatched junction bases numbered 8, after V lost 6 bases and J lost 4 bases. The germline gives CDR1 MNHEY, CDR2 SVGAGI.

The chain links TRBV9 to TRBJ2-3; TRBD1 matches at 8 bases. Germline V gene sequence: CDR1 SGDLS, CDR2 YYNGEE. The V gene end was trimmed by 3 bases and the J gene end by 5 bases; junction bases not matched to a gene: 11. The CDR3 sequence is 16 residues long. CDR3 in DNA: TGTGCCAGCAGCGAGATCCACCAGGGGGCGAAAGATACGCAGTATTTT. Translating it yields CASSEIHQGAKDTQYF.

This chain connects TRBV28 to TRBJ2-7, with D possibly matching TRBD2 (6 bases). Trimming shortened V by 2 bases and J by 4 bases, and 12 bases separated the two germline ends. Per germline, CDR1 MDHEN and CDR2 SYDVKM. This CDR3 has 14 residues. The CDR3 sequence is CASSLGAGRYEQYF. The CDR3 nucleotides read TGTGCCAGCAGTTTAGGGGCAGGGAGGTACGAGCAGTACTTC. The full variable domain, completed using reference TRBV28 and TRBJ2-7, is DVKVTQSSRYLVKRTGEKVFLECVQDMDHENMFWYRQDPGLGLRLIYFSYDVKMKEKGDIPEGYSVSREKKERFSLILESASTNQTSMYLCASSLGAGRYEQYFGPGTRLTVT.